Sequencing of this TCR beta chain was carried out in a study of T cells in Graves' hyperthyroidism and ophthalmopathy (dated by TCRdb to between 2018 and 2021). With respect to the entire study: Peripheral blood samples were taken at the time of initial diagnosis, prior to any treatment. A discovery cohort of roughly 96 patients, approximately 45 with Graves' ophthalmopathy and over 55 with stable Graves' hyperthyroidism, was used to find distinguishing TCR V-J signatures. Prospective prediction of ophthalmopathy was tested in an independent validation cohort of approximately 18 hyperthyroidism patients and 15 to 17 patients who later progressed to ophthalmopathy. The roughly 90 discovery patients were divided at random into training and test sets in a 7:3 ratio. Thyroid tissue and blood T-cell repertoires from roughly six Graves' hyperthyroidism patients were also compared in the study. Once sampling was done, hyperthyroidism patients were given methimazole at a starting dose of 30 mg daily, whereas ophthalmopathy patients were given high-dose intravenous methylprednisolone. The paper reports TCR Vbeta CDR3 sequencing of more than 120 peripheral blood samples: 43 ophthalmopathy, under 80 hyperthyroidism and approximately 17 progressor patients. Overall study outcomes, separate from this receptor: Ophthalmopathy was separated from stable hyperthyroidism by a 13 V-J signature model, with over 85% sensitivity and 81% to 83% specificity obtained in cross-validation and 80%/75% obtained in testing. Most expanded thyroid clonotypes (frequency above 0.001) were also detected in blood, suggesting blood repertoires may reflect thyroid immune responses. In validation, the model predicted progression to ophthalmopathy a median of around 6.5 months before onset, with about 67% sensitivity and 72.22% specificity. No statistical method was used to fix the sample size in advance, and group allocation was not hidden from the investigators.

This clonotype was recorded many times. What antigen it recognizes has not been identified. Base qualities were left out, and no much larger clone turns up one base away. CDR1 and CDR2, per the germline V gene, are SGHVS and FQNEAQ. V is shortened by 3 bases, J by 5 bases, and the region joining them spans 10 bases. The CDR3 runs 13 residues from the cysteine to the phenylalanine. The sequence is cut down to CDR3 DNA, 39 bases in frame from base 1. TCR beta CDR3 regions were amplified from RNA transcripts. The first round of RT-PCR for the TCR CDR3 was performed with the HTBI primer set and the Qiagen OneStep RT-PCR kit. Libraries were constructed in a second round of multiplex PCR, after which size selection and purification were performed. The libraries were sequenced on an Illumina HiSeq2000 using paired-end 100 bp reads. Under the source paper's analysis protocol: Raw data were processed with SOAPnuke, discarding reads with adapters, uncalled bases, mean Phred below 15, or no exact constant-primer or identifier match. High-quality paired reads were merged with COPE v1.2.5, and unique nucleotide sequences were defined as clonotypes. MiTCR v1.1 was used to align the clonotypes against IMGT TRBV, TRBD and TRBJ reference segments. The analysis included only V-J combinations with a frequency above 0.0001, which together covered more than 99% of the repertoires. A TCS score was defined as the ratio of F50 (clonal expansion) to E x V (chaos), with BLOSUM62-based TCRdist applied between CDR3 peptides within each V-J. Welch's t-statistics and random forest reduced around 550 V-J features to 10 to 15, which were used in a naive Bayes classifier (R e1071). TCRdb itself trimmed the public reads at Q25 with fastp, ran MiXCR and retained productive beta chains. Merged by CDR3 protein, the rows form single entries marked with the most common genes and DNA. The V and J calls come from TCRdb's annotation, not from the publication. Across this sample there are a few hundred thousand distinct CDR3 sequences, with less than 20% seen only once. The biggest ten clones account for about 7% of the sample.

A patient counted as having stable Graves' hyperthyroidism if no progression to ophthalmopathy occurred over 18 months of follow-up. Hyperthyroidism patients were aged 18 to 65 years and newly diagnosed, with disease duration of less than 2 months. Patients with uncontrolled infections, other autoimmune diseases, pregnancy or lactation were excluded. Diagnoses were established on the basis of clinical symptoms, serum thyroxine and TRAb, thyroid ultrasound, and orbital computed tomography. PBMCs were separated from 10 ml of fresh peripheral blood using Ficoll-Paque density gradient centrifugation. Total RNA was extracted using Trizol reagent, and RNA quality was assessed on an Agilent 2100 Bioanalyzer.

The clonotype comes from a woman younger than 45 with Graves' hyperthyroidism. The chain links TRBV7-8 with TRBJ1-1, with no confidently assigned D gene. The specimen was blood. The DNA reads as follows: TGTGCCAGCAGCTTTGTCGAGGAGACTGAAGCTTTCTTT. This gives the protein CASSFVEETEAFF.